Sequencing of this TCR beta chain was carried out in a study of T cell responses to AZD1222 COVID-19 vaccine. Study observations and caveats: The study found Spike-specific TCR breadth and depth rose after two AZD1222 doses. Donors skewed white British and female; clonal diversity was possibly underestimated. Baseline antibody screening turned up just a handful of seropositive AZD1222 recipients. Dominant at 160-218 and 743-854, vaccine-associated CD4 TCRs also spanned spike.

V lost 4 bases to trimming and J lost 4 bases, with 12 bases between them. Germline V lookup: CDR1 SEHNR, CDR2 FQNEAQ (reference sequence). The CDR3 has 14 residues. The protocol was immunoSEQ multiplex PCR, while the TCRdb copy is restricted to in-frame clones and leaves out a portion. The table shows some 140,000 clones, with approximately 92% occurring only once. A note on this clone: The antigen is not known.

The specimen comprised peripheral blood, sampled 28 days after the second AZD1222 dose. This chain connects TRBV7-9 to TRBJ2-3, with D unclear. The TCR originated in an adult who received the AZD1222 COVID-19 vaccine. CDR3 bases: TGTGCCAGCAGCTCCTTAGGTTTTTCAGATACGCAGTATTTT. It specifies CASSSLGFSDTQYF. The whole variable domain, remainder taken from reference TRBV7-9 and TRBJ2-3, is DTGVSQNPRHKITKRGQNVTFRCDPISEHNRLYWYRQTLGQGPEFLTYFQNEAQLEKSRLLSDRFSAERPKGSFSTLEIQRTEQGDSAMYLCASSSLGFSDTQYFGPGTRLTVL.